Listed below are T cell receptor beta chains from one sample, sequenced in a study of T cell responses to AZD1222 COVID-19 vaccine. The table came from immunoSEQ multiplex PCR; TCRdb's copy has only in-frame clones and leaves some out. The table includes about 140,000 clones, 85% to 95% detected once. The source was peripheral blood, collected 28 days after the second AZD1222 dose. Source of these receptors: an adult who received the AZD1222 COVID-19 vaccine. Both conserved end residues are part of each CDR3. A D gene is named only where the DNA matches it firmly. The size field is filled for only some rows; it gives once, few, many or a size class.

v_gene,d_gene,j_gene,abundance,CDR3nt,CDR3aa
TRBV7-2,.,TRBJ2-7,.,TGTGCCAGCAGCTTAGATCAGGCCCGCCACGAGCAGTACTTC,CASSLDQARHEQYF
TRBV27,TRBD2,TRBJ2-1,once,TGTGCCAGCAGTCTATCTAGCGGTCCACCAGGTGAGCAGTTCTTC,CASSLSSGPPGEQFF
TRBV6-6,.,TRBJ2-5,.,TGTGCCAGCAGTTACTCGAATGGGGGTGAGACCCAGTACTTC,CASSYSNGGETQYF
TRBV30,.,TRBJ1-5,.,TGTGCCTGGAGTGTACGTGGGATAAATCAGCCCCAGCATTTT,CAWSVRGINQPQHF
TRBV10-3,TRBD1,TRBJ1-2,.,TGTGCCATCAGATCGACAGGGGGCGGCTATGGCTACACCTTC,CAIRSTGGGYGYTF
TRBV6-2/TRBV6-3,TRBD1,TRBJ2-1,.,TGTGCCAGCAGTTACTGGGAGACAGGGACCCCCTACAATGAGCAGTTCTTC,CASSYWETGTPYNEQFF
TRBV5-1,TRBD1,TRBJ2-5,.,TGCGCCAGCAGCGTAAGAGGGACAGGGGAAGAGACCCAGTACTTC,CASSVRGTGEETQYF
TRBV27,.,TRBJ1-2,.,TGTGCCAGCAGTTCCTTGGACACGGGAGGGAACTATGGCTACACCTTC,CASSSLDTGGNYGYTF
TRBV5-8,.,TRBJ1-2,few,TGTGCCAGCAGCTTACCGGGGACTGGATACTATGGCTACACCTTC,CASSLPGTGYYGYTF
TRBV3-1/TRBV3-2,.,TRBJ2-1,once,TGTGCCAGCAGCCAAGGAAGGACAGTAACCTACAATGAGCAGTTCTTC,CASSQGRTVTYNEQFF
TRBV29-1,.,TRBJ1-5,.,TGCAGCGCCGCGACAGGTAGTCCCAATCAGCCCCAGCATTTT,CSAATGSPNQPQHF
TRBV28,.,TRBJ2-3,.,TGTGCCAGCAGTTTAGACAGCACAGATACGCAGTATTTT,CASSLDSTDTQYF
TRBV6-5,.,TRBJ1-3,.,TGTGCCAGCAGTTACGGTGGGGGGACTGGAAACACCATATATTTT,CASSYGGGTGNTIYF
TRBV6-5,.,TRBJ1-2,.,TGTGCCAGCCGGGGGGGGCACACTGGCTATGGCTACACCTTC,CASRGGHTGYGYTF
TRBV6-1,.,TRBJ1-1,.,TGTGCCAGCAGTGAAGCATCTGCAGGGGCAACTGAAGCTTTCTTT,CASSEASAGATEAFF
TRBV12-3/TRBV12-4,.,TRBJ1-1,once,TGTGCCAGCCGCGCAAACATGAACACTGAAGCTTTCTTT,CASRANMNTEAFF
TRBV7-2,.,TRBJ1-2,.,TGTGCCAGCAGCTTCCCCGGAGTAGCCATCTTAGGCTACACCTTC,CASSFPGVAILGYTF
TRBV6-1,.,TRBJ1-5,.,TGTGCCAGCAGTGAAGGGGACTACAAAAGGAGTTATCAGCCCCAGCATTTT,CASSEGDYKRSYQPQHF
TRBV27,.,TRBJ1-1,.,TGTGCCAGCAGTTATGGGTGGAACACTGAAGCTTTCTTT,CASSYGWNTEAFF
TRBV9,.,TRBJ1-5,once,TGTGCCAGCAGCGTAGACTCGGATCAGCCCCAGCATTTT,CASSVDSDQPQHF
TRBV27,TRBD1,TRBJ1-2,.,TGTGCCAGCAGTCCCCTGGGGACAGACTCTAACTATGGCTACACCTTC,CASSPLGTDSNYGYTF
TRBV19,.,TRBJ1-5,.,TGTGCCAGTAGTATTGTCAATCAGCCCCAGCATTTT,CASSIVNQPQHF
TRBV5-3,.,TRBJ2-7,once,TGTGCCAGAAGCTTTTCTAGCCCTACCAACTTC,CARSFSSPTNF
TRBV7-9,.,TRBJ2-6,.,TGTGCCAGCAGCTCGGGGGGACAGGCTTCTCTGAGAGCCAACGTCCTGACTTTC,CASSSGGQASLRANVLTF
TRBV10-3,.,TRBJ2-2,.,TGTGCCATCAAAGACACGCCCGGGACAAAGAACACCGGGGAGCTGTTTTTT,CAIKDTPGTKNTGELFF
TRBV6-2/TRBV6-3,.,TRBJ1-5,.,TGTGCCAGCAGTTACTCTGTGGACGGGAGGGTTACACAGCCCCAGCATTTT,CASSYSVDGRVTQPQHF
TRBV18,TRBD2,TRBJ2-2,.,TGTGCCAGCTCACCACCTAGCGGGAGGGCCAACACCGGGGAGCTGTTTTTT,CASSPPSGRANTGELFF
TRBV4-1,TRBD1,TRBJ2-3,.,TGCGCCAGCAGCCGCGGGACAGGGTCGGGGGGTACGCAGTATTTT,CASSRGTGSGGTQYF
TRBV13,.,TRBJ1-6,.,TGTGCCAGCAGCCCAAACCCGGGACCTCGAACCTCCTATAATTCACCCCTCCACTTT,CASSPNPGPRTSYNSPLHF
TRBV27,.,TRBJ1-1,.,TGTGCCAGCAGTTCGGGACACATCAACACTGAAGCTTTCTTT,CASSSGHINTEAFF
TRBV7-2,TRBD2,TRBJ2-1,.,TGTGCCAGCAGCTCCGTTAGCGGGAGCTACAATGAGCAGTTCTTC,CASSSVSGSYNEQFF
TRBV5-1,TRBD1,TRBJ1-1,.,TGCGCCAGCAGCCGGGACAGCCTATACCGGGGGAACACTGAAGCTTTCTTT,CASSRDSLYRGNTEAFF
TRBV30,TRBD1,TRBJ1-2,few,TGTGCCTGGAAAGACAGGGCCTATGGCTACACCTTC,CAWKDRAYGYTF
TRBV7-8,.,TRBJ2-6,.,TGTGCCAGCAGCTTCCAGGTTGGGGCCAACGTCCTGACTTTC,CASSFQVGANVLTF
TRBV7-9,TRBD1,TRBJ1-6,.,TGTGCCACCGGGCTGGGACAGGGTTTTTATGGTTCACCCCTCCACTTT,CATGLGQGFYGSPLHF
TRBV20-1,.,TRBJ2-5,.,TGCAGTGCTAGTGACAGAAATAGGATCGGGGAGACCCAGTACTTC,CSASDRNRIGETQYF
TRBV28,.,TRBJ2-5,.,TGTGCCAGCAGGGCTGGGCCCAAGACCCAGTACTTC,CASRAGPKTQYF
TRBV18,TRBD2,TRBJ2-5,.,TGTGCCAGCTCACCGGGACTAGCCCCCTCGAGGGAGACCCAGTACTTC,CASSPGLAPSRETQYF
TRBV28,TRBD1,TRBJ1-4,.,TGTGCCAGCGCTGATGCGACAGGGGGCCCCATGGGTGAAAAACTGTTTTTT,CASADATGGPMGEKLFF
TRBV12-5,TRBD1,TRBJ2-2,.,TGTGCTAGTGGTTTGGCTGACGGGACAGCCGACACCGGGGAGCTGTTTTTT,CASGLADGTADTGELFF
TRBV11-3,TRBD2,TRBJ2-1,.,TGTGCCAGCAGCTTAGATCATTGGGGGGGTGAGCAGTTCTTC,CASSLDHWGGEQFF
TRBV7-2,TRBD1,TRBJ1-1,.,TGTGCCAGCAGCCAAGGGGTGACAGGGTACACTGAAGCTTTCTTT,CASSQGVTGYTEAFF
TRBV3-1/TRBV3-2,.,TRBJ1-5,.,TGTGCCAGCAGCCAAGGCACCCTGGGAAATCAGCCCCAGCATTTT,CASSQGTLGNQPQHF
TRBV18,TRBD1,TRBJ1-2,.,TGTGCCAGCTCACCATCAGGGGGCAGGAGATATGGCTACACCTTC,CASSPSGGRRYGYTF
TRBV7-9,TRBD1,TRBJ2-1,.,TGTGCCAGCAGTTCCGAATTTCGACAGGGGAGAAATAATGAGCAGTTCTTC,CASSSEFRQGRNNEQFF
TRBV29-1,.,TRBJ1-2,.,TGCAGCGTTTCCCCTCGGGCCGGTGGCTACACCTTC,CSVSPRAGGYTF
TRBV6-1,.,TRBJ2-7,.,TGTGCCAGCAGGGAAGCCGGGCGGTACGAGCAGTACTTC,CASREAGRYEQYF
TRBV10-3,TRBD1,TRBJ1-2,.,TGTGCCATCAGCCGACAGGGGGATAATGGCTACACCTTC,CAISRQGDNGYTF
TRBV30,TRBD2,TRBJ2-7,.,TGTGCCTGGGACCCGGCGCGGGGGGCCATCCACGAGCAGTACTTC,CAWDPARGAIHEQYF
TRBV5-8,.,TRBJ2-7,.,TGTGCCAGCAGCTCCCGGGACACCTCCTACGAGCAGTACTTC,CASSSRDTSYEQYF
TRBV19,.,TRBJ1-4,.,TGTGCCGCGGGGGCAGGGACGCGGGATGAAAAACTGTTTTTT,CAAGAGTRDEKLFF
TRBV7-3,.,TRBJ2-1,.,TGTGCCAGCAGCTTATATCCCACAGGATACAATGAGCAGTTCTTC,CASSLYPTGYNEQFF
TRBV5-1,TRBD1,TRBJ2-1,.,TGCGCCAGCAGCCAATCAGGGGGCGCTAGGTTCGATGAGCAGTTCTTC,CASSQSGGARFDEQFF